The clone carrying this TCR beta chain occurred many times. TCRdb reanalysed the PCR reads using MiXCR and keeps one entry per CDR3 protein. The sample includes over 20,000 distinct CDR3 sequences, about two fifths seen only once; the top ten take under 40%. These data originate in a study of tumor-infiltrating lymphocytes in oesophageal squamous cell carcinoma. Trimming pared 4 bases from V and 0 bases from J, leaving 9 bases between. Germline CDR1 reads SGHNT; CDR2 reads YENEEA. This CDR3 spans 15 amino acids. This receptor was taken from a male donor with esophageal squamous cell carcinoma. The gene calls are TRBV11-3 and TRBJ2-2; D is tentatively TRBD1 or TRBD2 (6 bases each). Material: esophageal tumor tissue. CDR3: CASSWGAPNTGELFF. For the CDR3, the DNA is TGTGCCAGCAGCTGGGGGGCCCCGAACACCGGGGAGCTGTTTTTT. The variable domain in full, completed from reference TRBV11-3 and TRBJ2-2, reads EAGVVQSPRYKIIEKKQPVAFWCNPISGHNTLYWYLQNLGQGPELLIRYENEEAVDDSQLPKDRFSAERLKGVDSTLKIQPAELGDSAVYLCASSWGAPNTGELFFGEGSRLTVL.